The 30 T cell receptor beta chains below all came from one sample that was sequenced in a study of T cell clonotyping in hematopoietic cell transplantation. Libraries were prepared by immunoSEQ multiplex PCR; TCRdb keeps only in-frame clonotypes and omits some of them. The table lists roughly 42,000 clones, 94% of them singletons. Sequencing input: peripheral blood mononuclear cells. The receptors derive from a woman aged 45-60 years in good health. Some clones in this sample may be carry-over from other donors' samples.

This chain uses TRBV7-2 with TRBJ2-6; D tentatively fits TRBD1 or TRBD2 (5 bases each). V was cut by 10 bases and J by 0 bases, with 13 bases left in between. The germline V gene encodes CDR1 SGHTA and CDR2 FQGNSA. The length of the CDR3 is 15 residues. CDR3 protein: CATSRGLSGANVLTF. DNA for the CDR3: TGTGCCACCTCTCGGGGCCTCTCTGGGGCCAACGTCCTGACTTTC.

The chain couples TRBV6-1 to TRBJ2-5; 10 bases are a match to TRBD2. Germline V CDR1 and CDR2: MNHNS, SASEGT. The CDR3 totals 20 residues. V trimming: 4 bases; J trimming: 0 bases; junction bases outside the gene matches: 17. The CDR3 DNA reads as TGTGCCAGCAGTGGAGCGCCGCCCCTCGGGACTAGCGCGTACCAAGAGACCCAGTACTTC. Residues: CASSGAPPLGTSAYQETQYF.

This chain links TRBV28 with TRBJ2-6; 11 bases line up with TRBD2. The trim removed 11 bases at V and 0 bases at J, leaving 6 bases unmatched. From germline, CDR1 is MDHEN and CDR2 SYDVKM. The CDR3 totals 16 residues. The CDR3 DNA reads TGTGCCTGCAAAACTAGCGGGGGCTCTGGGGCCAACGTCCTGACTTTC. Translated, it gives CACKTSGGSGANVLTF.

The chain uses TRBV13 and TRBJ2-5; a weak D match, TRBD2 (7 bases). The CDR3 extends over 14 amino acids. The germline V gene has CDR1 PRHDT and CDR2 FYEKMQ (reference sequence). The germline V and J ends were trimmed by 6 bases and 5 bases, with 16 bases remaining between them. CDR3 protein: CASSSRGAGETQYF. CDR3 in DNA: TGTGCCAGCAGTTCACGGGGGGCCGGGGAGACCCAGTACTTC.

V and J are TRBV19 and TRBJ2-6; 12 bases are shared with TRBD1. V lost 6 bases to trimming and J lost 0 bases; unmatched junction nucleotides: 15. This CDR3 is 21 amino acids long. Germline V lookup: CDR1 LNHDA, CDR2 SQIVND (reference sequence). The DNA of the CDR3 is TGTGCCAGTAGGAAACCCAGCGGGACAGGGGGCCTATTCTCTGGGGCCAACGTCCTGACTTTC. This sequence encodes CASRKPSGTGGLFSGANVLTF.

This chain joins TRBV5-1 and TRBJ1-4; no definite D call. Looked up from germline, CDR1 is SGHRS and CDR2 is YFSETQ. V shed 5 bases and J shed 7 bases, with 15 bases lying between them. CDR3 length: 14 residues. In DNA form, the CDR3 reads TGCGCCAGCAGTCAAGACACGTTGGGTGAAAAACTGTTTTTT. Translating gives CASSQDTLGEKLFF.

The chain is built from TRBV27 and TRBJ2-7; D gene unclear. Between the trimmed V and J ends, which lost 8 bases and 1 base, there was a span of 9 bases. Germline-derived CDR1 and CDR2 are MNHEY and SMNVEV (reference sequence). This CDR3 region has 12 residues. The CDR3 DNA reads TGTGCCAGCTTCGACGGTTCCTACGAGCAGTACTTC. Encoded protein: CASFDGSYEQYF.

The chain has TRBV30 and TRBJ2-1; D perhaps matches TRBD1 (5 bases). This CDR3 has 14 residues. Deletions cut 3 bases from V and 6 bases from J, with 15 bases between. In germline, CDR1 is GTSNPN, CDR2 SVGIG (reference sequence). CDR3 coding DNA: TGTGCCTGGAGCGCTTCCACAGGATCCAATGAGCAGTTCTTC. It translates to CAWSASTGSNEQFF.

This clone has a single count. The CDR3 reads CADKGAHEQYF. In DNA form, the CDR3 reads TGTGCGGATAAGGGGGCTCACGAGCAGTACTTC. The J gene is TRBJ2-7, the V gene TRBV15; 7 nucleotides match TRBD1. This CDR3 is built from 11 residues. Germline V lookup: CDR1 LNHNV, CDR2 YYDKDF (reference sequence).

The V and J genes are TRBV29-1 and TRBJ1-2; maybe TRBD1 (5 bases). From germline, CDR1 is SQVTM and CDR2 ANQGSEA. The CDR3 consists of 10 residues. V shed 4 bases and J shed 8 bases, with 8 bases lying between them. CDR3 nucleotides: TGCAGCGTTGGAGGGGAGGGCTACACCTTC. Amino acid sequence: CSVGGEGYTF.

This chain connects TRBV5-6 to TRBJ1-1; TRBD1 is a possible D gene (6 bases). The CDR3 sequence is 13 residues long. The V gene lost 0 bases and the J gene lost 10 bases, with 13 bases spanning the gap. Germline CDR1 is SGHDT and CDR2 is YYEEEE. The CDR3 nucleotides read TGTGCCAGCAGCTTGGGGGATCAGGGGCTAGCTTTCTTT. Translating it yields CASSLGDQGLAFF.

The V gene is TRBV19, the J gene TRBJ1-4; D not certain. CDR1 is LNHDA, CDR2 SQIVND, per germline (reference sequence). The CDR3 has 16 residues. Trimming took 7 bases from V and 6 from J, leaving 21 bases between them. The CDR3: CASTVRKPAADEKLFF. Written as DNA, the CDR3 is TGTGCCAGTACGGTGAGGAAACCCGCGGCTGATGAAAAACTGTTTTTT.

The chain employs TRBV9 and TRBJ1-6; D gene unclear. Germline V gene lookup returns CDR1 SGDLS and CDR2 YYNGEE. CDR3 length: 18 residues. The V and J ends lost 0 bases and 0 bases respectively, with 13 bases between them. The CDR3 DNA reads TGTGCCAGCAGCGTAGATCACGGCCAGGCCTCCTATAATTCACCCCTCCACTTT. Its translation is CASSVDHGQASYNSPLHF.

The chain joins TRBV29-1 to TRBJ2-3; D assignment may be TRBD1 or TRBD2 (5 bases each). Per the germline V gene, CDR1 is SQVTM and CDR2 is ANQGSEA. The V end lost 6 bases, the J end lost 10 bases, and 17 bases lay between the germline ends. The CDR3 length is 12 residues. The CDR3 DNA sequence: TGCAGCGTCGGCCGAGAGGGGTCTTCGCAGTATTTT. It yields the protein CSVGREGSSQYF.

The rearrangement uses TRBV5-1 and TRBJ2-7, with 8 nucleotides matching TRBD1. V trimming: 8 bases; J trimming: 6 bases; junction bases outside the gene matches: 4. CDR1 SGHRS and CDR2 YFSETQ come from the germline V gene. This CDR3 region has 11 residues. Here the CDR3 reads CASNDRGEQYF. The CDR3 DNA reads TGCGCCAGTAACGACAGGGGCGAGCAGTACTTC.

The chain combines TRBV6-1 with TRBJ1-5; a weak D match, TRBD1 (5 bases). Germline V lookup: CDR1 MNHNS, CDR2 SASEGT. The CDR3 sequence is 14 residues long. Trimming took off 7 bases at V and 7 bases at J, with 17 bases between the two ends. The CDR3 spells CASMYDQGGQPQHF. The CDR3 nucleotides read TGTGCCAGCATGTATGACCAGGGCGGACAGCCCCAGCATTTT.

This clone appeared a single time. The CDR3 spells CASSLTGANEKLFF. In DNA form, the CDR3 reads TGCGCCAGCAGCTTGACAGGGGCGAATGAAAAACTGTTTTTT. The chain combines TRBV5-1 with TRBJ1-4; 7 positions agree with TRBD1. This CDR3 comprises 14 residues. The V gene's germline CDR1 is SGHRS and CDR2 YFSETQ. V shed 1 base, J shed 5 bases, and the junction held 2 bases outside the gene matches. Filled out from reference TRBV5-1 and TRBJ1-4, the complete variable domain reads KAGVTQTPRYLIKTRGQQVTLSCSPISGHRSVSWYQQTPGQGLQFLFEYFSETQRNKGNFPGRFSGRQFSNSRSEMNVSTLELGDSALYLCASSLTGANEKLFFGSGTQLSVL.

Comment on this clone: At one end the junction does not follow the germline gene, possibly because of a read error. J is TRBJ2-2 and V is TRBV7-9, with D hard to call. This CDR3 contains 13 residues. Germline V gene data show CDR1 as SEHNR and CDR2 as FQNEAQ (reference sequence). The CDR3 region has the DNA TGTGCCAGCACCTTAGAGGTCACCGGGGAGCTGTTTTTT. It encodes CASTLEVTGELFF.

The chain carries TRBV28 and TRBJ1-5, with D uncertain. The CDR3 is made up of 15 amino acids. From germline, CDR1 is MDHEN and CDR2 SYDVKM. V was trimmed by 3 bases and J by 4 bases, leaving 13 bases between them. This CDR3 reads CASSFTLAGNQPQHF. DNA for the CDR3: TGTGCCAGCAGTTTTACCCTGGCCGGGAATCAGCCCCAGCATTTT.

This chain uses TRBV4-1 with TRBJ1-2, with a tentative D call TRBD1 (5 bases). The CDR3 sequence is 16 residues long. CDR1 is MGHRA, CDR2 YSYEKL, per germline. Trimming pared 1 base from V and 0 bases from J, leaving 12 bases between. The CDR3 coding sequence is TGCGCCAGCAGCCAAGTAATCACAGGCCCTAACTATGGCTACACCTTC. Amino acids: CASSQVITGPNYGYTF.

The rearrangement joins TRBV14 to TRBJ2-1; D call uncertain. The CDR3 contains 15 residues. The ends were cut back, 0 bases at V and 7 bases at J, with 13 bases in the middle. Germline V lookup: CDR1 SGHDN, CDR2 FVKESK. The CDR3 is CASSQELNSWNEQFF. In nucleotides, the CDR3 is TGTGCCAGCAGCCAAGAATTGAATTCGTGGAATGAGCAGTTCTTC.

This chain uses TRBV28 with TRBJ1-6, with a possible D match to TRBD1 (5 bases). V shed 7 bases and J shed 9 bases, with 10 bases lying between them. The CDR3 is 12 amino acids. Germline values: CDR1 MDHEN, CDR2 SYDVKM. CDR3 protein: CASTTVVSPLHF. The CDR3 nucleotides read TGTGCCAGCACGACAGTAGTTTCACCCCTCCACTTT.

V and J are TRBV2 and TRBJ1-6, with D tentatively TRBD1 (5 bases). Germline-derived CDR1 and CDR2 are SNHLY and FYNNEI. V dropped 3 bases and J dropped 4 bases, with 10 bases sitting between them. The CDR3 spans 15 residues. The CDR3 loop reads CASSEYRTYNSPLHF. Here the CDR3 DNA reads TGTGCCAGCAGTGAGTACAGGACTTATAATTCACCCCTCCACTTT.

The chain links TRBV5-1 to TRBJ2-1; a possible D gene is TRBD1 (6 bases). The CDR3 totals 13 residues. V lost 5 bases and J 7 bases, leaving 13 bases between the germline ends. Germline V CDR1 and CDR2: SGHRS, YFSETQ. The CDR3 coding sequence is TGCGCCAGCAGTTCACTCCAGGGGAATGAGCAGTTCTTC. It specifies CASSSLQGNEQFF.

The CDR3 region is CASSYSIGTLQETQYF. The CDR3 region has the DNA TGTGCCAGCAGTTACTCGATAGGGACACTTCAAGAGACCCAGTACTTC. The rearrangement links TRBV6-5 to TRBJ2-5, with D possibly being TRBD1 (6 bases). The germline V gene has CDR1 MNHEY and CDR2 SVGAGI. Between the trimmed V and J ends, which lost 0 bases and 2 bases, there was a span of 13 bases. The CDR3 is 16 residues long.

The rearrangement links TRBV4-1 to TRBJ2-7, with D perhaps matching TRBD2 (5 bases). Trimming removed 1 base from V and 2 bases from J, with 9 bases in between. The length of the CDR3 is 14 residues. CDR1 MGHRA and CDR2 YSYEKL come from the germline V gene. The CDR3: CASSQGTGTYEQYF. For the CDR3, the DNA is TGCGCCAGCAGCCAAGGTACCGGGACCTACGAGCAGTACTTC.

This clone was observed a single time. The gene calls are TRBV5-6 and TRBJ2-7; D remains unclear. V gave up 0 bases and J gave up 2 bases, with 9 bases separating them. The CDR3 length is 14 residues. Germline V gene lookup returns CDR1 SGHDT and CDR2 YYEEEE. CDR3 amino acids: CASSLAPGAYEQYF. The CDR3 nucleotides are TGTGCCAGCAGCTTGGCGCCTGGAGCCTACGAGCAGTACTTC. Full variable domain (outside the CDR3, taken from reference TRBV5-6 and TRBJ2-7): DAGVTQSPTHLIKTRGQQVTLRCSPKSGHDTVSWYQQALGQGPQFIFQYYEEEERQRGNFPDRFSGHQFPNYSSELNVNALLLGDSALYLCASSLAPGAYEQYFGPGTRLTVT.

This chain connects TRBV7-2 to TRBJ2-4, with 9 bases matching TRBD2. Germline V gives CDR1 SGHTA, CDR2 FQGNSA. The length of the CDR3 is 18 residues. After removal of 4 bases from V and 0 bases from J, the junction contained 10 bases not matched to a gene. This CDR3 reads CASSSFRAGGVAKNIQYF. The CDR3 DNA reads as TGTGCCAGCAGCTCTTTCCGCGCGGGGGGGGTAGCCAAAAACATTCAGTACTTC.

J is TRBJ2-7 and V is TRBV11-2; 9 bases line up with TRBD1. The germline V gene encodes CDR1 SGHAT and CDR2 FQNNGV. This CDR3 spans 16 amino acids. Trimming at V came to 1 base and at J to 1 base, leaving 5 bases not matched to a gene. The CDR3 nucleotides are TGTGCCAGCAGCTTAGTCCCCGGGACAGGGTCCTACGAGCAGTACTTC. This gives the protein CASSLVPGTGSYEQYF.

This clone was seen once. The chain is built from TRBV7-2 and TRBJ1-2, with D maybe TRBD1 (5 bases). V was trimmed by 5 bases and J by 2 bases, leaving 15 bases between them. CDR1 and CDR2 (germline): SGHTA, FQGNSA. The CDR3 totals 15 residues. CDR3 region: CASSDTPRGNYGYTF. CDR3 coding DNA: TGTGCCAGCAGCGATACTCCGCGGGGGAACTATGGCTACACCTTC.